This T cell receptor beta chain was profiled in a study of molecular identifiers for immune sequencing clone quantification (dated by TCRdb to 2016 to 2018). Regarding the research as a whole: For a replicate experiment, the RNA from either about 20,000 or 100,000 naive CD8 T cells was divided into five aliquots, and four of those aliquots went on to sequencing. This methods study benchmarked molecular-identifier clustering-based TCR repertoire sequencing (MIDCIRS) and TCR RNA copy counting, using CD8 T cells to do so. Results and caveats for the whole study, not just this receptor: When barcode sub-clustering was not used, chimeric consensus sequences inflated TCR diversity, with chimeras reaching as high as 47%. Identical TCR molecules sharing a barcode could cause highly expanded clone sizes to be underestimated. In CMV-specific effector cells, clones with more than 20 RNA copies accounted for over 99% of molecules, whereas in naive cells such clones accounted for under 1%. The naive libraries included spiked-in Jurkat TCR RNA (10 copies' worth), and this Jurkat TCR RNA is not part of the donor repertoire. Modeling estimated 2.5 to 3.5 recovered TCR RNA copies per cell, compared with about ten by digital PCR, which implies roughly 27% capture efficiency. Even against a background of 800,000 to 1,000,000 naive CD8 T cells, spiked-in Jurkat TCR RNA amounting to a single cell's worth was reported to be detectable.

As to this clonotype: What antigen it recognizes has not been identified. A much larger clonotype is one base distant, so this may be a read error.

Naive CD8 T cell libraries were made from approximately 20,000 to 1,000,000 sorted cells using 10%, 30% or 50% of purified RNA. Naive CD8 T cells were FACS-sorted as CD8+CD4-CCR7+CD45RA+ on a BD FACSAria II into RLT Plus buffer. To test detection sensitivity, Jurkat RNA equal to over nine TCR copies was added to samples of roughly 18,000-1,000,000 naive CD8 T cells. CD8 T cells were enriched using RosetteSep CD8+ T Cell Enrichment Cocktail and Ficoll-Paque, and the enriched cells then underwent ACK red cell lysis. Taken from cysteine to phenylalanine, the CDR3 has 13 residues. Of all the DNA, just the CDR3 is kept, 39 bases in frame from base 1. CDR1 and CDR2 (SGHTA, FQGNSA) derive from the germline V gene. The library relied on PCR. The sequencer was a NextSeq 500. Preparation of bulk TCR libraries followed a previously described approach, with the TCR primers listed in Table S5. Total RNA was purified with the Qiagen AllPrep DNA/RNA kit. Reads from multiple sequencing runs of the same library were pooled before analysis. In the authors' own workflow: Reads were retained only if an exact TCR constant sequence was present, and the retained reads were trimmed to 150 nt and grouped according to their 12-nt molecular barcodes. Reads within each barcode group were sub-clustered using a 15% Levenshtein threshold, and quality-weighted consensus sequences were constructed for each RNA molecule. Non-functional sequences were removed, as were lower-count sequences one edit away from another. Based on fitting two negative binomial distributions, any barcode sub-cluster with under 20% of the maximum read count was discarded. Starting from the raw public reads, TCRdb applied fastp trimming at Q25, assembled clones with MiXCR and retained in-frame beta chains. Rows with a matching CDR3 protein are joined into one entry that keeps the most common DNA and genes. The V and J calls shown here were made by TCRdb, not taken from the authors' results. The sample profile shows more than 450,000 distinct CDR3 sequences; around 23% of them were found once. The top ten clones comprise under 0.85% of the sample.

This sequence was found in a human donor in good health. Some libraries in this study had Jurkat cell RNA spiked in. The sequenced sample was naive CD8+ T cells from blood, with Jurkat cell RNA spiked in. Interpreted using the paper, the cell subset or site label stands for: FACS-sorted CD8+CD4-CCR7+CD45RA+ naive T cells. Recombination joined TRBV7-2 with TRBJ1-4, with the D gene not confidently named. In nucleotide form, the sequence is TGTGCCAGCAGCTTAATGGCTAATGAAAAACTGCTTTTT. The encoded protein is CASSLMANEKLLF.